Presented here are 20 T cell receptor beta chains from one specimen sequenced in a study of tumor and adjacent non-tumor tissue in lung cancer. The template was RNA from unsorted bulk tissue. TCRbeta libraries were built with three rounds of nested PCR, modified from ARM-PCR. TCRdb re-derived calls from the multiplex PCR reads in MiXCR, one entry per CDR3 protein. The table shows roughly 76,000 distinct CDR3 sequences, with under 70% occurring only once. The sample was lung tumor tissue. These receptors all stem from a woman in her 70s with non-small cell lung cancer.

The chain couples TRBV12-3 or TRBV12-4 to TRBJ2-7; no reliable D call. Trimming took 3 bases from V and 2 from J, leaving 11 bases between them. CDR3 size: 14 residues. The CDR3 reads CASSLWEETYEQYF. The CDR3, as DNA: TGTGCCAGCAGTTTGTGGGAAGAAACCTACGAGCAGTACTTC.

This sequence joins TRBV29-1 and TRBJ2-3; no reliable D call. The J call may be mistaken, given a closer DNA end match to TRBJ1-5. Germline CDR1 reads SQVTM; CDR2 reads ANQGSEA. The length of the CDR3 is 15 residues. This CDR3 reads CSAHLAERRTDTQHF. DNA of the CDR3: TGCAGCGCCCATCTAGCGGAACGAAGAACAGATACGCAGCATTTT.

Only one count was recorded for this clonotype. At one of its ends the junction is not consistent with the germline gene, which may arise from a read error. CDR3 region: CTSSTQTSEVADTQYF. CDR3 DNA: TGTACCAGCAGTACCCAGACTAGCGAGGTAGCAGATACGCAGTATTTT. This rearrangement joins TRBV12-3 or TRBV12-4 to TRBJ2-3; TRBD2 matches at 8 bases. The CDR3 runs 16 residues.

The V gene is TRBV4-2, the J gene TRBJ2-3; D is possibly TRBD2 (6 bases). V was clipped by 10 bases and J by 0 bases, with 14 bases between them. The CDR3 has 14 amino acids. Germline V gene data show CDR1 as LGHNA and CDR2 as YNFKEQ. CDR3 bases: TGTGCCAAAAGCTATAGCGGTAGCACAGATACGCAGTATTTT. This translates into CAKSYSGSTDTQYF.

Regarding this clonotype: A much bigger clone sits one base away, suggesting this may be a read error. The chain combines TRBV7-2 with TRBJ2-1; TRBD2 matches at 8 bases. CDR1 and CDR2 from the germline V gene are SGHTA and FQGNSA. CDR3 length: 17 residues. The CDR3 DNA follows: TGTGTCAGCAGCCGACAACTAGCGGTGAGCTCCTACAATGAGCAGTTCTTC. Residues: CVSSRQLAVSSYNEQFF.

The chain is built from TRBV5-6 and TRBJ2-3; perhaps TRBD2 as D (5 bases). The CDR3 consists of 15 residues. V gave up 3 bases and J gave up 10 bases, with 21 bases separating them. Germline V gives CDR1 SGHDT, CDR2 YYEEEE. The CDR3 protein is CASSSWGSCGGSQYF. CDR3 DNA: TGTGCCAGCAGCTCTTGGGGTAGTTGCGGAGGATCGCAGTATTTT.

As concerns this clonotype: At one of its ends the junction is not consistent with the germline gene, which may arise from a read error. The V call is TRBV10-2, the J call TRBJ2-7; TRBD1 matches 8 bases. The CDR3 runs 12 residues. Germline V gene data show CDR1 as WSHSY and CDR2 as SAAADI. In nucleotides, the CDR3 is TGCGCAAGCAGTGCAGGGGGCCACGAGCAGTACTTC. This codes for CASSAGGHEQYF.

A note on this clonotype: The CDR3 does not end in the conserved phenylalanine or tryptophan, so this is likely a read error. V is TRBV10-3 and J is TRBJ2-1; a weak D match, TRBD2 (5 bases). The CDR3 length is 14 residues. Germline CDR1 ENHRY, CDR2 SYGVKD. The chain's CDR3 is CAISADGRASEQFL. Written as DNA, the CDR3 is TGTGCCATTAGTGCCGACGGGCGGGCCTCTGAGCAGTTCTTA.

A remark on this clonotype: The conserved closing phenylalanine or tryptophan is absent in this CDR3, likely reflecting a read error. The CDR3 DNA reads as TGTGCCAGCAGTCCGCGACTAGCGGGCCCGCAAGAGACCCAGTACGTC. This encodes CASSPRLAGPQETQYV. The rearrangement links TRBV12-3 or TRBV12-4 to TRBJ2-5; 10 bases map to TRBD2. The CDR3 length is 16 residues. V lost 5 bases to trimming and J lost 2 bases; unmatched junction nucleotides: 8.

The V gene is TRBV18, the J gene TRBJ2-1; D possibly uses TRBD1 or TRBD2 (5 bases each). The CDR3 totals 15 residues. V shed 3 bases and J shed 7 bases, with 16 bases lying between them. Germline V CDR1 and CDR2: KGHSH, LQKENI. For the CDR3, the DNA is TGTGCCAGCTCACCCCGGGACGCAGGGAGAAATGAGCAGTTCTTC. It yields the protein CASSPRDAGRNEQFF.

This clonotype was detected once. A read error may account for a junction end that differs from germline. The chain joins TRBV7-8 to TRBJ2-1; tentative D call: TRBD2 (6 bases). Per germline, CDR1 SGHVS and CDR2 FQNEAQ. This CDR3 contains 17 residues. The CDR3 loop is CASSIRGAGLSYNEQFF. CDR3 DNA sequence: TGTGCAAGCAGCATAAGGGGTGCGGGACTCTCCTACAATGAGCAGTTCTTC.

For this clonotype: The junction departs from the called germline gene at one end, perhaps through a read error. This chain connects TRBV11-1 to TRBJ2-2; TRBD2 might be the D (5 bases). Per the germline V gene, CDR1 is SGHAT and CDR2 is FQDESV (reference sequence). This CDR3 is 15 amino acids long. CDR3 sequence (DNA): TGTGCCAGCAGCTTAGAGAGCGGCTACACCGGGGAGCTGTTATTT. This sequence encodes CASSLESGYTGELLF. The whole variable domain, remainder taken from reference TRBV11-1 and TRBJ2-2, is EAEVAQSPRYKITEKSQAVAFWCDPISGHATLYWYRQILGQGPELLVQFQDESVVDDSQLPKDRFSAERLKGVDSTLKIQPAELGDSAMYLCASSLESGYTGELLFGEGSRLTVL.

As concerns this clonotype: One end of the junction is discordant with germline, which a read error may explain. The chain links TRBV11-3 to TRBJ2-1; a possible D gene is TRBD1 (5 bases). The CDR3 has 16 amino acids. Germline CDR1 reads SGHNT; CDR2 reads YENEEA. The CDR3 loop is CAGSSLSRVGDNEQFF. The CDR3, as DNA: TGTGCCGGCAGCTCCCTAAGCAGGGTCGGCGACAATGAGCAGTTCTTC.

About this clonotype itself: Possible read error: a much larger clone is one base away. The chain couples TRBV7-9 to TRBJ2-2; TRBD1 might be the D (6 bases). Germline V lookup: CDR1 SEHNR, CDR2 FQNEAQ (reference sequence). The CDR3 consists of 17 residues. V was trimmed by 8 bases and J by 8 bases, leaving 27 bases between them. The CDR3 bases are TGTGCCAGCGGCTCGGTCCCGGTCAGCCTGGGGGCTGGGGAGCTGTTTTTT. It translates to CASGSVPVSLGAGELFF.

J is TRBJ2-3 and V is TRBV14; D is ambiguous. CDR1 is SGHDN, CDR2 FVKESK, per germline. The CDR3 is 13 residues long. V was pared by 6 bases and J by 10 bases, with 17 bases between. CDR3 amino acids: CASSPLVVGSQYF. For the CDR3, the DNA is TGTGCCAGCAGTCCACTTGTAGTGGGGTCGCAGTATTTT.

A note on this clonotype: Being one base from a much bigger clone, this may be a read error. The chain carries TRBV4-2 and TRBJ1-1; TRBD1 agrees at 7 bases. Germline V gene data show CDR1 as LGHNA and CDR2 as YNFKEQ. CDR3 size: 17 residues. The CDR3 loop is CASSPGQFRVSNIEAFF. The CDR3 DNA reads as TGTGCCAGCAGCCCGGGACAGTTCAGGGTTAGTAACATTGAAGCTTTCTTT.

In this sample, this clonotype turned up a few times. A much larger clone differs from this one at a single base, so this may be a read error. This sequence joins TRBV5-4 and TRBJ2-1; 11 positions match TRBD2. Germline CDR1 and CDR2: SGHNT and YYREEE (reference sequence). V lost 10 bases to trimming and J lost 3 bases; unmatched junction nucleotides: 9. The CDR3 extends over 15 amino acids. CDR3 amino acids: CACALGTSGYNEQFF. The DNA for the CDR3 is TGTGCCTGCGCCCTCGGGACTAGCGGCTACAATGAGCAGTTCTTC.

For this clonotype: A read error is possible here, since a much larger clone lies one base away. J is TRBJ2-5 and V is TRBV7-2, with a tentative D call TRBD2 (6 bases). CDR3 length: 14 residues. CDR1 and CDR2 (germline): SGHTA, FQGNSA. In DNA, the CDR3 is TGTGCCAGCAACCACGACGCGGGCGGGGAGACCCATTACTTC. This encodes CASNHDAGGETHYF.

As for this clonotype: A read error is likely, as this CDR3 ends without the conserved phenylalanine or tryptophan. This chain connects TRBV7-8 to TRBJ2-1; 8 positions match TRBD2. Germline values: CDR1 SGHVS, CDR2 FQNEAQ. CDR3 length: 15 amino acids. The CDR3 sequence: CASTTSGPSYNDQFL. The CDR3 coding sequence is TGTGCCAGCACCACTAGCGGTCCCTCCTACAATGACCAGTTCCTC.

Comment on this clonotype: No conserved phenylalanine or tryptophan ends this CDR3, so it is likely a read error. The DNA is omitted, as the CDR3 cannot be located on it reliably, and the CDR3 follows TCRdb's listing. CDR3 sequence: CASSSNRGPNYEKYL. The rearrangement joins TRBV12-3 or TRBV12-4 to TRBJ2-7; the table's D call of TRBD1 was not tested on the DNA. The CDR3 spans 15 residues, counting both ends.